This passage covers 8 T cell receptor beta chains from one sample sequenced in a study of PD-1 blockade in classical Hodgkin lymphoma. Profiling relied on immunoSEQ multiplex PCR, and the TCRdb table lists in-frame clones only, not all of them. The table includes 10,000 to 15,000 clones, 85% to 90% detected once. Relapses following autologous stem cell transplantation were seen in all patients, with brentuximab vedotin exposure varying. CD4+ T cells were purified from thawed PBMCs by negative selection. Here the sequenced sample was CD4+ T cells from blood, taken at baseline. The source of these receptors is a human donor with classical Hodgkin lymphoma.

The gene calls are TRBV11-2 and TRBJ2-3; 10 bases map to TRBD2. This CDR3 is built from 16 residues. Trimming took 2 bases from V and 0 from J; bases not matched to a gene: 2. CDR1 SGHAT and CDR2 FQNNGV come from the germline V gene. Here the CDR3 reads CASSLTSGVSTDTQYF. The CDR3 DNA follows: TGTGCCAGCAGCTTAACTAGCGGGGTTAGCACAGATACGCAGTATTTT.

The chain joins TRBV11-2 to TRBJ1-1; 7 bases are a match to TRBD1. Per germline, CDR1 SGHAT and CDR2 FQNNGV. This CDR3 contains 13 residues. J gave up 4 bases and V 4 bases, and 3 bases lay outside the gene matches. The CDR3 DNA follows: TGTGCCAGCAGCTCACAGGGGTTCACTGAAGCTTTCTTT. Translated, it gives CASSSQGFTEAFF.

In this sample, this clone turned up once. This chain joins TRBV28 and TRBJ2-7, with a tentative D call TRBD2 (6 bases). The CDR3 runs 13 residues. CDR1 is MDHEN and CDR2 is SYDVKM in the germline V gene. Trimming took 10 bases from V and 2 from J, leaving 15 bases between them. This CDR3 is CAIRGTVPYEQYF. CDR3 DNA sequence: TGTGCCATACGCGGGACGGTTCCCTACGAGCAGTACTTC.

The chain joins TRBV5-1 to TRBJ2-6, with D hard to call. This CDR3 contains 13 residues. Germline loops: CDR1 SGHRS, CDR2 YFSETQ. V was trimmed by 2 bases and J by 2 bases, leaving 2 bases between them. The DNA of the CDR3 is TGCGCCAGCAGCTTTACTGGGGCCAACGTCCTGACTTTC. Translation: CASSFTGANVLTF.

CDR3 nucleotides: TGTGCCAGTAGCCGGACAAACAGGGACCTCTACGAGCAGTACTTC. It translates to CASSRTNRDLYEQYF. The chain uses TRBV19 and TRBJ2-7; D perhaps matches TRBD1 (6 bases). Trimming left V 6 bases short and J 3 bases short, with 18 bases between. The germline V gene has CDR1 LNHDA and CDR2 SQIVND (reference sequence). This CDR3 has 15 amino acids.

The CDR3 sequence is CASRPGRGVREIASSYNSPLHF. The CDR3, as DNA: TGTGCAAGTCGCCCTGGCAGGGGGGTCAGGGAGATAGCTAGCTCCTATAATTCACCCCTCCACTTT. The chain has TRBV12-2 and TRBJ1-6; TRBD1 is the table's D call, not checked against the DNA. TRBV12-2 is noted as a pseudogene. The CDR3 is 22 residues long.

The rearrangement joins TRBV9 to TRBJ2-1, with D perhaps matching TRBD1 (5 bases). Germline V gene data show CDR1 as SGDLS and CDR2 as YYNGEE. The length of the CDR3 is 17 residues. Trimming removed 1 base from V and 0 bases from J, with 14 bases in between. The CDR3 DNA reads TGTGCCAGCAGCGTATACCCACAGGTAACCTCCTACAATGAGCAGTTCTTC. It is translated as CASSVYPQVTSYNEQFF.

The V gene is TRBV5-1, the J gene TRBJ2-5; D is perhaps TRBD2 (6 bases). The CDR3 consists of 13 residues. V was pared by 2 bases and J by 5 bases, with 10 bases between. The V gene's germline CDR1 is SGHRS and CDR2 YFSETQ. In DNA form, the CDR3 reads TGCGCCAGCAGCTTACGCGGGGCGGAGACCCAGTACTTC. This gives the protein CASSLRGAETQYF. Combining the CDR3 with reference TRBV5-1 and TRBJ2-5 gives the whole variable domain KAGVTQTPRYLIKTRGQQVTLSCSPISGHRSVSWYQQTPGQGLQFLFEYFSETQRNKGNFPGRFSGRQFSNSRSEMNVSTLELGDSALYLCASSLRGAETQYFGPGTRLLVL.